Below are 24 T cell receptor beta chains sequenced from a single sample in a study of blood T cell repertoires in COVID-19. Here immunoSEQ multiplex PCR was the method, and the copy in TCRdb shows in-frame clones only, minus some. The table includes about 250,000 clones, about 83% detected once. The sequenced sample consisted of peripheral blood. The receptors come from a woman of 80 years or more with COVID-19, enrolled during active disease.

This rearrangement joins TRBV29-1 to TRBJ1-1, with a tentative D call TRBD1 (6 bases). V lost 7 bases and J 4 bases, leaving 13 bases between the germline ends. The CDR3 extends over 12 amino acids. Germline loops: CDR1 SQVTM, CDR2 ANQGSEA. For the CDR3, the DNA is TGCAGCGCGCCGGGGACAAGCACTGAAGCTTTCTTT. Encoded protein: CSAPGTSTEAFF.

This clone was seen a handful of times. The CDR3 sequence: CASSLPGGANTEAFF. The CDR3 DNA is TGTGCCAGCAGCTTACCCGGCGGAGCGAACACTGAAGCTTTCTTT. The V gene is TRBV7-2, the J gene TRBJ1-1; D uncertain. The V gene lost 2 bases and the J gene lost 1 base, with 11 bases spanning the gap. Per the germline V gene, CDR1 is SGHTA and CDR2 is FQGNSA. CDR3 length: 15 residues.

This chain links TRBV28 with TRBJ1-3; 8 positions agree with TRBD1. CDR3 length: 17 residues. V was pared by 3 bases and J by 0 bases, with 7 bases of the junction left unmatched. Germline assignment: CDR1 MDHEN and CDR2 SYDVKM. The CDR3 loop is CASSLGDRFSSGNTIYF. In nucleotides, the CDR3 is TGTGCCAGCAGTTTGGGGGACAGGTTTAGCTCTGGAAACACCATATATTTT.

In its sample, this clone was seen once. The chain couples TRBV5-4 to TRBJ2-7; D unresolved. CDR1 and CDR2 (germline): SGHNT, YYREEE (reference sequence). CDR3 length: 14 residues. V was shortened by 6 bases and J by 1 base, with 14 bases between the two germline ends. The CDR3 DNA is TGTGCCAGCAATACCGACATGCCGTCCTACGAGCAGTACTTC. Amino acid sequence: CASNTDMPSYEQYF.

The chain carries TRBV18 and TRBJ1-2, with 9 bases that match TRBD1. The CDR3 sequence is 15 residues long. The J segment lost 6 bases and the V segment lost 5 bases, leaving 10 bases of the junction unmatched. Germline V gives CDR1 KGHSH, CDR2 LQKENI. The DNA of the CDR3 is TGTGCCAGCTCAAGAGCCGGGACAGGGATCGATGGCTACACCTTC. Translated: CASSRAGTGIDGYTF.

The chain couples TRBV27 to TRBJ1-4; weak D call: TRBD1 (6 bases). Trimming cost V 4 bases and J 5 bases, with 14 bases left between them. The CDR3 has 15 residues. CDR1 is MNHEY and CDR2 is SMNVEV in the germline V gene (reference sequence). This CDR3 is CASSSYRAGNEKLFF. For the CDR3, the DNA is TGTGCCAGCAGTTCTTACAGGGCCGGGAATGAAAAACTGTTTTTT.

This sequence joins TRBV12-3 or TRBV12-4 and TRBJ1-5; TRBD1 is a possible D gene (5 bases). Trimming cost V 6 bases and J 7 bases, with 13 bases left between them. The CDR3 spans 13 residues. The CDR3 sequence: CASSGPAGQPQHF. The CDR3 coding sequence is TGTGCCAGCAGCGGCCCAGCAGGGCAGCCCCAGCATTTT.

J is TRBJ2-2 and V is TRBV27; 7 positions match TRBD1. The ends lost 3 bases at V and 0 bases at J; junction bases unmatched: 4. The germline V gene has CDR1 MNHEY and CDR2 SMNVEV (reference sequence). The CDR3 spans 16 residues. In DNA, the CDR3 is TGTGCCAGCAGTTTTTGGCAGGGGGCGAACACCGGGGAGCTGTTTTTT. This translates into CASSFWQGANTGELFF.

The chain uses TRBV7-8 and TRBJ1-1, with D perhaps matching TRBD1 (5 bases). CDR3 length equals 13 residues. Germline V gene data show CDR1 as SGHVS and CDR2 as FQNEAQ. V was shortened by 6 bases and J by 1 base, with 9 bases between the two germline ends. This CDR3 reads CASSSTENTEAFF. CDR3 DNA sequence: TGTGCCAGCAGTTCGACAGAGAACACTGAAGCTTTCTTT.

The chain combines TRBV6-5 with TRBJ1-5; TRBD1 matches at 7 bases. Germline V gives CDR1 MNHEY, CDR2 SVGAGI. V lost 6 bases to trimming and J lost 3 bases; unmatched junction nucleotides: 5. The CDR3 contains 14 residues. The DNA for the CDR3 is TGTGCCAGCAGACGCGGACAGGACAATCAGCCCCAGCATTTT. This translates into CASRRGQDNQPQHF.

This clone was recorded a few times. The chain couples TRBV4-1 to TRBJ2-5, with 8 nucleotides matching TRBD2. The germline gives CDR1 MGHRA, CDR2 YSYEKL. The length of the CDR3 is 17 residues. V shed 3 bases and J 2 bases; nucleotides not matched to a gene: 11. The CDR3 DNA follows: TGCGCCAGCAGCCACGGACTAGCCGGGTCGGTTCAAGAGACCCAGTACTTC. As protein: CASSHGLAGSVQETQYF.

The chain carries TRBV6-1 and TRBJ1-1; a possible D gene is TRBD1 (6 bases). The CDR3 spans 14 residues. The germline V and J ends were trimmed by 0 bases and 4 bases, with 9 bases remaining between them. Germline V gene sequence: CDR1 MNHNS, CDR2 SASEGT. CDR3 loop: CASSEAGGPTEAFF. The CDR3 DNA sequence: TGTGCCAGCAGTGAAGCGGGGGGGCCCACTGAAGCTTTCTTT.

The genes are TRBV7-8 and TRBJ2-7; weak D call: TRBD1 (6 bases). Germline V gene data show CDR1 as SGHVS and CDR2 as FQNEAQ. The germline V and J ends were trimmed by 4 bases and 3 bases, with 13 bases remaining between them. The CDR3 covers 14 residues. The CDR3 bases are TGTGCCAGCAGCTCGGACAGATTTAACTACGAGCAGTACTTC. This codes for CASSSDRFNYEQYF.

This chain joins TRBV6-2 or TRBV6-3 and TRBJ1-1, with 9 bases aligning to TRBD1. Germline CDR1 and CDR2: MNHEY and SVGEGT. With 6 bases clipped from V and 5 bases from J, the junction kept 16 bases outside the gene matches. The CDR3 spans 17 residues. Written as DNA, the CDR3 is TGTGCCAGCAGCCCCTTCATACGGGACAGGGTTGGAACTGAAGCTTTCTTT. Translating it yields CASSPFIRDRVGTEAFF.

The rearrangement uses TRBV19 and TRBJ2-2, with 13 bases identical to TRBD2. There are 15 residues in the CDR3. The trim removed 5 bases at V and 5 bases at J, leaving 2 bases unmatched. From germline, CDR1 is LNHDA and CDR2 SQIVND (reference sequence). CDR3 protein: CASSGGLAGTGELFF. The CDR3 coding sequence is TGTGCCAGTAGTGGGGGACTAGCGGGGACCGGGGAGCTGTTTTTT.

This sequence joins TRBV6-2 or TRBV6-3 and TRBJ2-7; 8 bases line up with TRBD2. Germline V gene data show CDR1 as MNHEY and CDR2 as SVGEGT. V was pared by 2 bases and J by 6 bases, with 9 bases of the junction left unmatched. The CDR3 is made up of 15 amino acids. The CDR3 here is CASSYGSGGLVEQYF. The CDR3 DNA reads TGTGCCAGCAGTTACGGCTCGGGGGGGCTCGTCGAGCAGTACTTC.

J is TRBJ2-5 and V is TRBV2; a possible D gene is TRBD2 (6 bases). Trimming cost V 5 bases and J 5 bases, with 9 bases left between them. The CDR3 runs to 12 residues. In germline, CDR1 is SNHLY, CDR2 FYNNEI. The CDR3 nucleotides read TGTGCCAGCAGTTGGGGGGAGGAGACCCAGTACTTC. Amino acids: CASSWGEETQYF.

This clone has just a few counts. The CDR3 reads CAWSRGPNTEAFF. The CDR3 nucleotides are TGTGCCTGGAGCAGGGGACCGAACACTGAAGCTTTCTTT. The chain recombines TRBV30 with TRBJ1-1, with D perhaps TRBD1 (6 bases). The CDR3 is made up of 13 amino acids. The ends were cut back, 3 bases at V and 1 base at J, with 9 bases in the middle. Germline V CDR1 and CDR2: GTSNPN, SVGIG (reference sequence).

The chain uses TRBV9 and TRBJ1-4; D gene ambiguous. This CDR3 region has 14 residues. The V and J ends lost 4 bases and 7 bases respectively, with 14 bases between them. CDR1 is SGDLS, CDR2 YYNGEE, per germline. CDR3 amino acids: CASSPEAESEKLFF. The CDR3 nucleotides read TGTGCCAGCAGCCCCGAAGCCGAGAGTGAAAAACTGTTTTTT.

A word on this clone: This same CDR3 is encoded by further DNA sequences in the sample. J is TRBJ1-1 and V is TRBV6-6; D remains unclear. The V gene lost 0 bases and the J gene lost 1 base, with 6 bases spanning the gap. Germline V CDR1 and CDR2: MNHNY, SVGAGI (reference sequence). This CDR3 is built from 14 residues. CDR3 sequence: CASSYSEANTEAFF. DNA of the CDR3: TGTGCCAGCAGTTACTCGGAGGCGAACACTGAAGCTTTCTTT.

The rearrangement joins TRBV28 to TRBJ2-2, with D possibly TRBD2 on 7 matching bases. The CDR3 is 15 residues long. CDR1 and CDR2 (germline): MDHEN, SYDVKM. The V and J ends lost 6 bases and 3 bases respectively, with 14 bases between them. The CDR3 DNA sequence: TGTGCCAGCAGGTTGGGGGGGGGCCACACCGGGGAGCTGTTTTTT. This translates into CASRLGGGHTGELFF.

This chain uses TRBV5-1 with TRBJ1-3; tentatively, D is TRBD1 (5 bases). Germline CDR1 and CDR2: SGHRS and YFSETQ. The CDR3 has 14 residues. V dropped 2 bases and J dropped 4 bases, with 10 bases sitting between them. The DNA for the CDR3 is TGCGCCAGCAGCTTATCAGGGAACGGAAACACCATATATTTT. It encodes CASSLSGNGNTIYF.

This clone has only one observation. The chain employs TRBV7-8 and TRBJ2-2, with D possibly matching TRBD1 (5 bases). CDR3 length: 14 amino acids. Per germline, CDR1 SGHVS and CDR2 FQNEAQ. Trimming removed 4 bases from V and 4 bases from J, with 10 bases in between. The CDR3 DNA sequence: TGTGCCAGCAGCTACGCTCAGGGCACCGGGGAGCTGTTTTTT. As protein: CASSYAQGTGELFF.

The chain recombines TRBV4-1 with TRBJ1-2, with D perhaps matching TRBD1 (6 bases). V lost 0 bases and J 2 bases, leaving 10 bases between the germline ends. The germline V gene encodes CDR1 MGHRA and CDR2 YSYEKL. The CDR3 runs 15 residues. CDR3 sequence reads: CASSQEGRGNYGYTF. CDR3 sequence (DNA): TGCGCCAGCAGCCAAGAAGGTAGGGGGAACTATGGCTACACCTTC.